These 13 T cell receptor beta chains were all obtained from the same sample, sequenced in a study of OX40 agonist ivuxolimab in advanced cancers. Using immunoSEQ multiplex PCR, the repertoire was profiled, and TCRdb retains in-frame clones only, with some absent. Among some 50,000 clones listed, 83% were seen once. The specimen was CD4+ or CD8+ T cells sorted from blood, collected in a trial of the OX40 agonist ivuxolimab. The receptors stem from an adult with an advanced solid tumor such as melanoma, head and neck, liver or kidney cancer.

The chain recombines TRBV5-1 with TRBJ2-3; TRBD2 matches 13 bases. The CDR3 consists of 16 residues. Losses at the gene ends were 4 bases for V and 5 bases for J; bases not matched to a gene: 7. In germline, CDR1 is SGHRS, CDR2 YFSETQ. The CDR3 protein is CASSPGTSGNVDTQYF. The CDR3 region has the DNA TGCGCCAGCAGCCCGGGGACTAGCGGGAATGTAGATACGCAGTATTTT.

By its share, this clone is medium-sized. This chain uses TRBV7-2 with TRBJ2-2, with TRBD2 matching over 8 bases. V gave up 1 base and J gave up 4 bases; unmatched junction bases: 8. Germline V gene data show CDR1 as SGHTA and CDR2 as FQGNSA. The CDR3 loop spans 17 amino acids. The CDR3 DNA follows: TGTGCCAGCAGCTTAGGGGCGGGACTAGTGGGCACCGGGGAGCTGTTTTTT. It yields the protein CASSLGAGLVGTGELFF.

This clone was picked up a small number of times. The V gene is TRBV6-7, the J gene TRBJ2-7; 13 bases line up with TRBD2. TRBV6-7 is sorted into the ORF group, with uncertain function. This CDR3 comprises 16 residues. The V segment lost 6 bases and the J segment 5 bases; nucleotides outside the gene matches: 10. The CDR3 spells CASSQGTSGISDEQYF. The DNA for the CDR3 is TGTGCCAGCAGCCAAGGGACTAGCGGGATTTCCGACGAGCAGTACTTC.

J is TRBJ2-6 and V is TRBV18; D gene unclear. The CDR3 runs to 16 residues. The germline V gene encodes CDR1 KGHSH and CDR2 LQKENI. The V gene lost 2 bases and the J gene lost 1 base, with 9 bases spanning the gap. The CDR3 reads CASSPGLGSGANVLTF. In DNA, the CDR3 is TGTGCCAGCTCACCAGGGCTCGGGTCTGGGGCCAACGTCCTGACTTTC.

This chain's CDR3 is CASSHNGAGKTRQETQYF. The CDR3 region has the DNA TGTGCCAGCAGCCATAACGGGGCAGGGAAAACCCGTCAAGAGACCCAGTACTTC. The V and J genes are TRBV14 and TRBJ2-5, with D perhaps TRBD1 or TRBD2 (5 bases each). The germline CDR1 and CDR2 sequences are SGHDN and FVKESK. V lost 3 bases and J 2 bases, leaving 22 bases between the germline ends. There are 18 residues in the CDR3.

The J gene is TRBJ1-3, the V gene TRBV5-6, with 9 positions matching TRBD1. The germline V gene encodes CDR1 SGHDT and CDR2 YYEEEE. The ends lost 3 bases at V and 4 bases at J; junction bases unmatched: 14. This CDR3 has 18 amino acids. The CDR3 DNA reads as TGTGCCAGCAGCTCAACACCATTTGACAGGGGGGGCGGAAACACCATATATTTT. Translating it yields CASSSTPFDRGGGNTIYF. Full variable domain (outside the CDR3, taken from reference TRBV5-6 and TRBJ1-3): DAGVTQSPTHLIKTRGQQVTLRCSPKSGHDTVSWYQQALGQGPQFIFQYYEEEERQRGNFPDRFSGHQFPNYSSELNVNALLLGDSALYLCASSSTPFDRGGGNTIYFGEGSWLTVV.

The V and J genes are TRBV6-1 and TRBJ1-3; D not certain. CDR1 MNHNS and CDR2 SASEGT come from the germline V gene. Trimming shortened V by 2 bases and J by 4 bases, and 15 bases separated the two germline ends. The CDR3 runs 16 residues. CDR3 region: CASSEPPPSPGNTIYF. CDR3 sequence (DNA): TGTGCCAGCAGTGAACCGCCACCAAGCCCCGGAAACACCATATATTTT.

The V and J genes are TRBV5-1 and TRBJ2-2; TRBD2 aligns across 16 bases. V gave up 4 bases and J gave up 6 bases; unmatched junction bases: 9. Looked up from germline, CDR1 is SGHRS and CDR2 is YFSETQ. This CDR3 is built from 18 residues. The CDR3 coding sequence is TGCGCCAGCAGCACCGGGACTAGCGGGAGGGCCATGGCCGGGGAGCTGTTTTTT. This sequence encodes CASSTGTSGRAMAGELFF.

The chain is built from TRBV19 and TRBJ2-5, with D possibly matching TRBD1 (5 bases). Germline assignment: CDR1 LNHDA and CDR2 SQIVND (reference sequence). V was cut by 1 base and J by 9 bases, with 15 bases left in between. This CDR3 contains 14 residues. The CDR3 DNA follows: TGTGCCAGTAGTATAGGGCAGGGTCCATCTCCCCAGTACTTC. As protein: CASSIGQGPSPQYF.

The chain has TRBV7-8 and TRBJ2-7; 11 positions match TRBD2. This CDR3 has 16 amino acids. CDR1 and CDR2 from the germline V gene are SGHVS and FQNEAQ. Trimming took 5 bases from V and 3 from J; bases not matched to a gene: 9. In nucleotides, the CDR3 is TGTGCCAGCAGCAAGAAGGGACTAGCGGAAAGCTACGAGCAGTACTTC. It specifies CASSKKGLAESYEQYF.

V usage is TRBV7-6 and J usage is TRBJ2-3, with a weak D call TRBD1 (6 bases). The CDR3 spans 16 residues. Germline-derived CDR1 and CDR2 are SGHVS and FNYEAQ. V lost 5 bases and J 3 bases, leaving 18 bases between the germline ends. The CDR3 bases are TGTGCCAGCAGCCCAGGGGCGGAGACGGAGACAGATACGCAGTATTTT. This gives the protein CASSPGAETETDTQYF. Full variable domain (rest looked up from reference TRBV7-6 and TRBJ2-3): GAGVSQSPRYKVTKRGQDVALRCDPISGHVSLYWYRQALGQGPEFLTYFNYEAQQDKSGLPNDRFSAERPEGSISTLTIQRTEQRDSAMYRCASSPGAETETDTQYFGPGTRLTVL.

This clone was seen just once. This chain uses TRBV6-4 with TRBJ1-2; tentatively, D is TRBD1 (5 bases). V dropped 6 bases and J dropped 2 bases, with 28 bases sitting between them. The germline V gene encodes CDR1 MRHNA and CDR2 SNTAGT. The CDR3 runs to 19 residues. The DNA for the CDR3 is TGTGCCAGCAGCCTCATAGCTCTTCCAAGTGGGGGGTCCAACTATGGCTACACCTTC. Translated, it gives CASSLIALPSGGSNYGYTF.

J is TRBJ1-5 and V is TRBV19; D gene ambiguous. The germline V and J ends were trimmed by 3 bases and 3 bases, with 12 bases remaining between them. The CDR3 covers 15 residues. Germline V gene lookup returns CDR1 LNHDA and CDR2 SQIVND (reference sequence). CDR3 sequence: CASSIQIQPNQPQHF. DNA of the CDR3: TGTGCCAGTAGTATCCAGATCCAGCCCAATCAGCCCCAGCATTTT.